This entry lists 12 T cell receptor beta chains sequenced from one sample in a study of blood T cell repertoires in COVID-19. Clones were read by immunoSEQ multiplex PCR, and TCRdb kept only the in-frame ones, dropping some. The sample records tens of thousands of clones, around 67% being singletons. The sample consisted of peripheral blood. The receptor source for this set is a human donor in a cohort sampled during active or convalescent COVID-19.

The rearrangement joins TRBV12-3 or TRBV12-4 to TRBJ1-2, with D uncertain. V gave up 6 bases and J gave up 8 bases, with 13 bases separating them. The CDR3 extends over 12 amino acids. The CDR3 is CASSPPGRGYTF. The DNA for the CDR3 is TGTGCCAGCAGCCCCCCGGGTCGCGGCTACACCTTC.

This rearrangement joins TRBV13 to TRBJ1-6, with TRBD1 matching 8 bases. Unmatched junction bases numbered 10, after V lost 5 bases and J lost 7 bases. Germline lookup yields CDR1 PRHDT and CDR2 FYEKMQ (reference sequence). The CDR3 has 16 residues. CDR3 in amino acids: CASSPRGRLGNSPLHF. The CDR3 DNA is TGTGCCAGCAGCCCCAGGGGGCGCCTTGGGAATTCACCCCTCCACTTT.

V gene TRBV4-1 combines with J gene TRBJ2-7; 11 bases are shared with TRBD1. Trimming removed 1 base from V and 3 bases from J; junction bases left unmatched: 5. This CDR3 is 16 amino acids long. Germline V gives CDR1 MGHRA, CDR2 YSYEKL. The CDR3: CASSQGYGTGGYEQYF. The CDR3 coding sequence is TGCGCCAGCAGCCAAGGGTACGGGACAGGGGGCTACGAGCAGTACTTC.

The chain recombines TRBV5-1 with TRBJ1-1; TRBD1 matches 7 bases. Germline V lookup: CDR1 SGHRS, CDR2 YFSETQ. The CDR3 extends over 17 amino acids. The trim removed 0 bases at V and 1 base at J, leaving 9 bases unmatched. The CDR3 sequence: CASSLGWGQTSNTEAFF. CDR3 DNA sequence: TGCGCCAGCAGCTTGGGTTGGGGACAGACTTCGAACACTGAAGCTTTCTTT.

A few counts support this clone. The chain links TRBV4-1 to TRBJ2-5, with 7 bases that match TRBD2. CDR1 MGHRA and CDR2 YSYEKL come from the germline V gene. The trim removed 1 base at V and 1 base at J, leaving 6 bases unmatched. The CDR3 spans 16 residues. The DNA for the CDR3 is TGCGCCAGCAGCCAAGTGGGGGGGGTTCTCCAAGAGACCCAGTACTTC. Translating gives CASSQVGGVLQETQYF.

The count of this clone is one. The rearrangement uses TRBV27 and TRBJ1-1; D may be TRBD1 (6 bases). The CDR3 extends over 16 amino acids. Germline values: CDR1 MNHEY, CDR2 SMNVEV (reference sequence). The ends were cut back, 4 bases at V and 3 bases at J, with 18 bases in the middle. The CDR3 nucleotides are TGTGCCAGCAGTTGGAAACAGGGATACAGGGACACTGAAGCTTTCTTT. It translates to CASSWKQGYRDTEAFF.

About this clone: The junction does not match germline at one end; this may be a read error. CDR3 nucleotide sequence: TGTGCCAGCAGCTTAGTGCCTAGCGGGAGGTACGGGCAGTACTTC. Translated: CASSLVPSGRYGQYF. The chain has TRBV13 and TRBJ2-7; 11 bases align to TRBD2. This CDR3 spans 15 amino acids. Germline lookup yields CDR1 PRHDT and CDR2 FYEKMQ (reference sequence).

This sequence joins TRBV4-3 and TRBJ2-1, with 7 bases identical to TRBD1. CDR1 and CDR2 from the germline V gene are LGHNA and YSLEER. The CDR3 sequence is 14 residues long. Germline trimming cut 3 bases from V and 5 bases from J; bases unmatched to any gene: 4. CDR3 amino acids: CASSHLTGDNEQFF. The CDR3 DNA sequence: TGCGCCAGCAGCCATTTAACAGGGGACAATGAGCAGTTCTTC.

This clone showed up just a few times. This chain uses TRBV2 with TRBJ2-2; D uncertain. The CDR3 has 13 residues. V lost 8 bases, J lost 4 bases, and 11 bases lay in between. Germline V CDR1 and CDR2: SNHLY, FYNNEI. CDR3 DNA sequence: TGTGCCAGCGTCGAGGCCAGCACCGGGGAGCTGTTTTTT. Translated, it gives CASVEASTGELFF.

This clone has only one observation. The genes are TRBV5-4 and TRBJ1-2, with D perhaps TRBD1 (5 bases). Germline-derived CDR1 and CDR2 are SGHNT and YYREEE (reference sequence). Trimming removed 5 bases at V and 6 bases at J, with 14 bases between. This CDR3 contains 13 residues. In DNA, the CDR3 is TGTGCCAGCAGTAGTGCAACAGGTGATGGCTACACCTTC. It translates to CASSSATGDGYTF. Drawing the rest from reference TRBV5-4 and TRBJ1-2, the complete variable domain is ETGVTQSPTHLIKTRGQQVTLRCSSQSGHNTVSWYQQALGQGPQFIFQYYREEENGRGNFPPRFSGLQFPNYSSELNVNALELDDSALYLCASSSATGDGYTFGSGTRLTVV.

The genes are TRBV5-1 and TRBJ1-5; D possibly corresponds to TRBD1 (5 bases). With 1 base removed from V and 3 bases from J, the gap between germline ends came to 11 bases. CDR1 is SGHRS, CDR2 YFSETQ, per germline. The CDR3 spans 15 residues. CDR3 residues: CASSLQGGHNQPQHF. Here the CDR3 DNA reads TGCGCCAGCAGCTTGCAGGGAGGGCACAATCAGCCCCAGCATTTT.

The chain joins TRBV6-5 to TRBJ1-4; the match to TRBD1 covers 10 bases. Germline values: CDR1 MNHEY, CDR2 SVGAGI. The CDR3 sequence is 16 residues long. V lost 0 bases, J lost 7 bases, and 5 bases stayed unmatched. The CDR3: CASSYSRGDRGEKLFF. In DNA form, the CDR3 reads TGTGCCAGCAGTTACTCGAGGGGGGACAGGGGTGAAAAACTGTTTTTT.